Detailed here is one T cell receptor beta chain. Its antigen remains unidentified. Method: immunoSEQ multiplex PCR; TCRdb's copy keeps in-frame clones and lacks some. The sample lists 15,000 to 20,000 clones, around 67% seen once, with about 18% in the top ten. The sample comes from a study of cytotoxic CD8 clonotypes in ibrutinib-treated CLL. Whole-study findings and limits: At baseline, clonality was higher than in age-matched healthy donors and correlated with CD8+ counts.

V was cut by 2 bases and J by 4 bases, with 15 bases left in between. The CDR3 is made up of 15 amino acids. Germline CDR1 and CDR2: SGHRS and YFSETQ. The source material was PBMCs, sampled before ibrutinib treatment. The origin of this receptor is a human donor with chronic lymphocytic leukemia. This chain links TRBV5-1 with TRBJ1-1; no definite D call. CDR3 amino acids: CASSLRAPLGTEAFF. For the CDR3, the DNA is TGCGCCAGCAGCTTAAGGGCCCCCCTAGGCACTGAAGCTTTCTTT.